This TCR beta chain originates from a study of T cell clonality in common variable immunodeficiency. General study results and limits: CVID patient heterogeneity limited repertoire-clinical complication correlations. TCRbeta clonality was increased in CVID versus healthy controls. Shared TCRbeta clones were fewer between CVID subjects than controls.

CVID and control samples used equivalent genomic DNA input. TCRdb keeps only in-frame clones here, not all; method: immunoSEQ multiplex PCR. The specimen has 57,000 or so clones, none found just once. This CDR3 is 13 amino acids long. The germline V gene encodes CDR1 SGHAT and CDR2 FQNNGV. V was pared by 4 bases and J by 2 bases, with 2 bases of the junction left unmatched. This clone came up many times. No antigen is known for it. The read terminates 3 residues ahead of where the CDR3 ends, so the germline J gene completes it. The receptor was isolated from a person between 18 and 69 years old in good health. V and J are TRBV11-2 and TRBJ2-7; 7 bases match TRBD2. Sequencing input: peripheral blood mononuclear cells. The part of the CDR3 DNA that was read is TGTGCCAGCAGCTCCCTAGCGGCCTACGAG. This codes for CASSSLAAYE. The entire CDR3 is CASSSLAAYEQYF. Variable domain in full (rest from reference TRBV11-2 and TRBJ2-7): EAGVAQSPRYKIIEKRQSVAFWCNPISGHATLYWYQQILGQGPKLLIQFQNNGVVDDSQLPKDRFSAERLKGVDSTLKIQPAKLEDSAVYLCASSSLAAYEQYFGPGTRLTVT.